This TCR beta chain was recovered during a study of shared clonotypes between healthy human individuals. Study-level information: With ages of 18 to 49, the donors were two women and three men.

The repertoire was sequenced with immunoSEQ multiplex PCR; TCRdb's copy has only in-frame clones and lacks some. The sample has about 2.4 million clones; just over 90% are singletons. A remark on this clone: The antigen is not known.

Study-wide findings and caveats: The study found lower generation probabilities in non-shared clonotypes than in those shared by all four donors. In general, naive subsets displayed greater estimated richness than memory subsets did.

Germline V gene sequence: CDR1 LNHDA, CDR2 SQIVND (reference sequence). V dropped 6 bases and J dropped 8; count of bases not matched to a gene: 9. There are 14 residues in the CDR3. There were only Caucasian adults among the donors, and all lived in Nashville, Tennessee. Sample: naive CD4+ T cells sorted from blood. Subset described: CD45RA+ positively selected. This chain links TRBV19 with TRBJ1-4; 7 bases match TRBD1. The TCR originated in a man aged 18 to 30 in good health. The CDR3 nucleotides are TGTGCCAGTAGCGGGACAGCCGATGGCGAAAAACTGTTTTTT. Translation: CASSGTADGEKLFF.